Given below is one T cell receptor beta chain in context. TCRdb's table, derived via immunoSEQ multiplex PCR, lists solely in-frame clones and lacks some. The data show roughly 120,000 clones, 82% seen once. The CDR3 runs to 16 residues. The trim removed 5 bases at V and 7 bases at J, leaving 10 bases unmatched. CDR1 is SNHLY, CDR2 FYNNEI, per germline. This specimen belongs to a study of blood T cell repertoires in COVID-19. Study context: COVID-19 samples, acute and convalescent, were from the United States, Italy and Spain.

The receptor was derived from a woman aged 60 to 75 with acute or convalescent COVID-19. The source material was peripheral blood. The chain joins TRBV2 to TRBJ1-6, with 8 bases aligning to TRBD1. The CDR3 bases are TGTGCCAGCAGTCAGACAGGGGTGTATTCAAATTCACCCCTCCACTTT. As protein: CASSQTGVYSNSPLHF.